This entry lists 6 T cell receptor beta chains sequenced from one sample in a study of blood T cell repertoires in COVID-19. Some clones are missing from TCRdb's copy, which holds only in-frame ones; the method was immunoSEQ multiplex PCR. The table has 200,000 to 300,000 clones, approximately 84% seen once. Sequencing used peripheral blood. These TCRs come from an elderly woman with acute or convalescent COVID-19.

The V call is TRBV6-5, the J call TRBJ1-2, with 7 bases identical to TRBD1. Germline CDR1 is MNHEY and CDR2 is SVGAGI. With V trimmed by 3 bases and J by 6 bases, 7 bases remained unmatched. The CDR3 is 14 amino acids. The CDR3 region is CASSYGRDRDGYTF. The CDR3 DNA reads as TGTGCCAGCAGTTATGGTCGGGACAGAGATGGCTACACCTTC.

V gene TRBV7-3 combines with J gene TRBJ2-5, with 8 bases identical to TRBD2. Germline CDR1 is SGHTA and CDR2 is FQGTGA. The CDR3 has 14 residues. V lost 5 bases and J lost 5; bases outside the gene matches: 7. The CDR3 loop reads CASSPGGGFETQYF. The CDR3 bases are TGTGCCAGCAGCCCCGGGGGGGGATTCGAGACCCAGTACTTC.

The chain joins TRBV15 to TRBJ1-1; 8 bases align to TRBD1. The CDR3 contains 15 residues. V shed 3 bases, J shed 2 bases, and the junction held 5 bases outside the gene matches. Germline CDR1 is LNHNV and CDR2 is YYDKDF (reference sequence). Here the CDR3 reads CATSRATGVNTEAFF. CDR3 coding DNA: TGTGCCACCAGCAGGGCGACAGGGGTAAACACTGAAGCTTTCTTT.

This clone has more than one count but fewer than ten. V is TRBV28 and J is TRBJ1-1; D might be TRBD1 (6 bases). Looked up from germline, CDR1 is MDHEN and CDR2 is SYDVKM. The CDR3 has 17 amino acids. V was trimmed by 2 bases and J by 11 bases, leaving 27 bases between them. The CDR3: CASSLSPAAGDDSGAFF. The CDR3 DNA sequence: TGTGCCAGCAGTTTAAGCCCCGCGGCAGGGGATGATTCGGGGGCTTTCTTT.

This sequence joins TRBV9 and TRBJ1-1, with 7 nucleotides matching TRBD1. Trimming at V came to 0 bases and at J to 6 bases, leaving 2 bases not matched to a gene. This CDR3 contains 13 residues. Germline CDR1 is SGDLS and CDR2 is YYNGEE. The DNA for the CDR3 is TGTGCCAGCAGCGTAGCACAGGGGTCTGAAGCTTTCTTT. Protein product: CASSVAQGSEAFF.

V and J are TRBV28 and TRBJ2-3; perhaps TRBD1 as D (6 bases). CDR1 MDHEN and CDR2 SYDVKM come from the germline V gene. V dropped 5 bases and J dropped 3 bases, with 18 bases sitting between them. The CDR3 is made up of 16 amino acids. The DNA of the CDR3 is TGTGCCAGCAGTCCCCACCAGGGGCGAGGAACAGATACGCAGTATTTT. Translating it yields CASSPHQGRGTDTQYF.